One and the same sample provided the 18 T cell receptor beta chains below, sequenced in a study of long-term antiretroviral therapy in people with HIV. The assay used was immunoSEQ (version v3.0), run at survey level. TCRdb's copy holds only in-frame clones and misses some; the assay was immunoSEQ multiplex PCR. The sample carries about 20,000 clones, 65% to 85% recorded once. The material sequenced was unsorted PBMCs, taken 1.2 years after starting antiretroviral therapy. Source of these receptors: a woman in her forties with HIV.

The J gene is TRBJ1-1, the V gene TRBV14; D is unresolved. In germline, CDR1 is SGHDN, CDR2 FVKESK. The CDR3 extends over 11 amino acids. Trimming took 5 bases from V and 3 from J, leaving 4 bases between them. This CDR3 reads CASSGHTEAFF. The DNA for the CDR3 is TGTGCCAGCAGCGGGCACACTGAAGCTTTCTTT.

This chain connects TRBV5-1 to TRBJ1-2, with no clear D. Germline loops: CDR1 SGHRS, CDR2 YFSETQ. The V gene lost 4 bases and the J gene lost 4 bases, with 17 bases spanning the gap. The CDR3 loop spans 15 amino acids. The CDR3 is CASSPYGPNIYGYTF. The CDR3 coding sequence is TGCGCCAGCAGCCCGTACGGACCGAATATCTATGGCTACACCTTC.

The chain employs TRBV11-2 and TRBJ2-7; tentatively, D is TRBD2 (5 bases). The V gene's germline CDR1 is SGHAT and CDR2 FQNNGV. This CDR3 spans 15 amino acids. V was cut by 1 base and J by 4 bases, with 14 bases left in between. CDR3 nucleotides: TGTGCCAGCAGCTTAGCTTTCTCGGGGTATTACGAGCAGTACTTC. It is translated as CASSLAFSGYYEQYF.

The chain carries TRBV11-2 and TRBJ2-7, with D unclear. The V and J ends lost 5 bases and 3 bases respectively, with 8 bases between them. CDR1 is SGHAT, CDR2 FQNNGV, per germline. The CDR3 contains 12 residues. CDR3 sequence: CASSPMIYEQYF. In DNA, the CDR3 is TGTGCCAGCAGCCCAATGATCTACGAGCAGTACTTC.

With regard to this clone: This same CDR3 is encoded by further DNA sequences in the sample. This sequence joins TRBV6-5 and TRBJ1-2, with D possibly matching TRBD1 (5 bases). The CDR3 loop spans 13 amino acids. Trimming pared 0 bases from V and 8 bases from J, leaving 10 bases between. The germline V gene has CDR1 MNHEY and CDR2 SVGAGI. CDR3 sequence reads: CASSYSSGDGYTF. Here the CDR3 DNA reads TGTGCCAGCAGTTACTCCTCGGGGGACGGCTACACCTTC.

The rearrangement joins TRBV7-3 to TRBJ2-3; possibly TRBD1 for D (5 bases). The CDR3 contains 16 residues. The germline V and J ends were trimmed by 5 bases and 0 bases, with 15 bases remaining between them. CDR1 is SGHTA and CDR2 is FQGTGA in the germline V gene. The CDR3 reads CASSPQGTFSTDTQYF. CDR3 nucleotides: TGTGCCAGCAGCCCCCAGGGAACTTTTAGCACAGATACGCAGTATTTT.

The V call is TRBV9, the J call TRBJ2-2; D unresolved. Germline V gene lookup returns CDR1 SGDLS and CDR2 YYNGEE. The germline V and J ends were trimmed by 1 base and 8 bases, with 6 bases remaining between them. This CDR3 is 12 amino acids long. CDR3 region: CASSVLAGELFF. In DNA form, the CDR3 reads TGTGCCAGCAGCGTATTGGCAGGGGAGCTGTTTTTT.

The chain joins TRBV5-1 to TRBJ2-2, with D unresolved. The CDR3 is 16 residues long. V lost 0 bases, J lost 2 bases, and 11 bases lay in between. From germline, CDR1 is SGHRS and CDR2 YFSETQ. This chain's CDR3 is CASSLGLPTNTGELFF. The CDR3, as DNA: TGCGCCAGCAGCTTGGGACTTCCAACTAACACCGGGGAGCTGTTTTTT.

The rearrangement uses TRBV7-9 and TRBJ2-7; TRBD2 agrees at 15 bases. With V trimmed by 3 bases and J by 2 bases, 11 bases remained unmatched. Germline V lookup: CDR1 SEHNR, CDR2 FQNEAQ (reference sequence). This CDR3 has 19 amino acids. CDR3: CASSFLGPGLAGGPYEQYF. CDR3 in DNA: TGTGCCAGCAGCTTTTTGGGACCGGGACTAGCGGGAGGACCCTACGAGCAGTACTTC.

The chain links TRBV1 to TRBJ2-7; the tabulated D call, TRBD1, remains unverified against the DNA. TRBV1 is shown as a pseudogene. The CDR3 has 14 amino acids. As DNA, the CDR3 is TGCACCAGCAGCCAAGAGGCTCCTCTCTACGAGCAGTACTTC. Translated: CTSSQEAPLYEQYF.

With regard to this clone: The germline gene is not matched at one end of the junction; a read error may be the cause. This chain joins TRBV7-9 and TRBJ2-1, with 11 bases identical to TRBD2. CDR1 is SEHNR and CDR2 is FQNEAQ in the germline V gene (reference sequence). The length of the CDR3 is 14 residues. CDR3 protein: CASSLAGGLNEQFF. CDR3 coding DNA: TGTGCCAGCAGCCTAGCGGGAGGTTTAAATGAGCAGTTCTTC.

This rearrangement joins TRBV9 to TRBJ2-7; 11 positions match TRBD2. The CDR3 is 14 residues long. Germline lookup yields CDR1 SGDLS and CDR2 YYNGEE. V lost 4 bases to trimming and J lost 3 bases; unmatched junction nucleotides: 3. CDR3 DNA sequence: TGTGCCAGCAGCAGAACTAGCGGGAGCTACGAGCAGTACTTC. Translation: CASSRTSGSYEQYF.

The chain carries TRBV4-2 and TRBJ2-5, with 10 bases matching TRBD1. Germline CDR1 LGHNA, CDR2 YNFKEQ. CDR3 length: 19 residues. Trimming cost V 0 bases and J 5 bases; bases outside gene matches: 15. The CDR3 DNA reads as TGTGCCAGCAGCCAAGATTTCGGACAGGGGGTGGTGCGACTGGAGACCCAGTACTTC. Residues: CASSQDFGQGVVRLETQYF.

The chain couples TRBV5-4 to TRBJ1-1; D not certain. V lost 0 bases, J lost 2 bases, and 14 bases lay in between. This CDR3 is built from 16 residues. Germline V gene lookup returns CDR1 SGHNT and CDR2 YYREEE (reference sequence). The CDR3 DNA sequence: TGTGCCAGCAGCTTGGGGAGAATTATGGGAAACACTGAAGCTTTCTTT. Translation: CASSLGRIMGNTEAFF. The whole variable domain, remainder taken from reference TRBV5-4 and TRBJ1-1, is ETGVTQSPTHLIKTRGQQVTLRCSSQSGHNTVSWYQQALGQGPQFIFQYYREEENGRGNFPPRFSGLQFPNYSSELNVNALELDDSALYLCASSLGRIMGNTEAFFGQGTRLTVV.

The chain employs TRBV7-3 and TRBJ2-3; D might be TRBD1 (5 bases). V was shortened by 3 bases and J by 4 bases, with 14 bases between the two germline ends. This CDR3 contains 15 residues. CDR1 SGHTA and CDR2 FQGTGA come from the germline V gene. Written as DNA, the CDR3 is TGTGCCAGCAGCTTGGGTAGCACAGGTGCAGATACGCAGTATTTT. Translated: CASSLGSTGADTQYF.

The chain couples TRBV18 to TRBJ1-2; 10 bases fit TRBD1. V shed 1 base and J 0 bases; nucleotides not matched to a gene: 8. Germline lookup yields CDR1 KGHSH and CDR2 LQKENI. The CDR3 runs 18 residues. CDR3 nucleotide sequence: TGTGCCAGCTCACCACGGGGACCGGGGACAGGGGCTAACTATGGCTACACCTTC. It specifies CASSPRGPGTGANYGYTF.

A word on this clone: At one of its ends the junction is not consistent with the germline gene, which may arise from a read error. CDR3 sequence: CASSNSGALEKLFF. The CDR3 DNA is TGTGCCAGCAGTAACTCAGGGGCCCTAGAAAAACTGTTTTTT. This chain connects TRBV6-5 to TRBJ1-4; D is perhaps TRBD1 (6 bases). CDR3 length equals 14 residues. Germline assignment: CDR1 MNHEY and CDR2 SVGAGI.

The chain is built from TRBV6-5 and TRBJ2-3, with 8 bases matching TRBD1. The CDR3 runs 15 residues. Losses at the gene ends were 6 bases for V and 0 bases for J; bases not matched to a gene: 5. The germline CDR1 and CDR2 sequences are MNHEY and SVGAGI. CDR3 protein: CASRIGQGSTDTQYF. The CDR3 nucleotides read TGTGCCAGCAGGATAGGACAGGGCAGCACAGATACGCAGTATTTT.